Given below is one T cell receptor (beta chain) in context. This clonotype showed up just once. Its cognate antigen has yet to be identified. Qualities for individual bases were not recorded, and no much larger clone is one base off. One read amounts to weak evidence. The intended sense of this specimen's time point label: pre-sensitization, week 0. Interpreted using the paper, the treatment or condition label stands for: therapeutic diphenylcyclopropenone sensitization with weekly scalp DPC. At each patch-test visit, blood was drawn before the patch test was applied. Patients were eligible if aged 18 to 70, diagnosed with alopecia and judged suitable for DPC therapy, and pregnant patients were excluded. Total RNA was extracted from unfractionated whole blood that had been collected in Tempus Blood RNA tubes. The data derive from a study of human T cells and chemical hapten exposure (dated by TCRdb to 2020 to 2022). Broadly, across the study: For sensitization, 2% DPC in acetone was applied to a roughly 2 cm by roughly 2 cm area of upper inner arm skin. Patients additionally received weekly therapeutic DPC doses to the scalp throughout the roughly 26-week study period. Patch testing on the upper back used Finn chambers containing 0.01% DPC, with scoring done after 6 days according to International Contact Dermatitis Research Group standards. The mostly female patient cohort included alopecia areata with under or over 50% scalp involvement, alopecia totalis and alopecia universalis. Libraries were pooled for sequencing, and variation in per-sample TCR yields was attributed mainly to small differences in library volumes within the pool. Peripheral blood TCR repertoire changes were tracked in vivo in alopecia patients during primary and secondary sensitization to the hapten diphenylcyclopropenone (DPC). Blood samples were taken from patients before sensitization (week 0) and then at 2, 6 and about 24 weeks after DPC sensitization. For TCR sequencing, blood came from 25 to 35 alopecia patients at anywhere from one to four time points (pre-sensitization, 2, 6 and 24 weeks). Beyond this particular receptor, the publication reports: The number of TCRs above 1 in 1000 frequency did not change with DPC sensitization; there was no evidence of global repertoire structure alterations. Because all patients had alopecia, a presumed autoimmune disease, the immune response of the patients might differ from that of healthy individuals. Repeated subsampling changed both the strength of the expansion versus patch-test correlation and the threshold at which the correlation became significant. Expanded TCRs formed significantly more large CDR3 similarity clusters than pre-sensitization or healthy control sets, consistent with antigen-driven responses. The number of PT1 expanded TCRs positively correlated with patch test score, significant at thresholds 8, 16 and 32 but not 4.

Library creation used RACE. Instrument on record: NextSeq 500. Library preparation attached unique molecular identifiers to individual cDNA molecules for quantitative, reproducible TCR counting. For every blood RNA sample, sequencing covered both the TCR alpha and TCR beta chains. Turning to the authors' computational methods: Samples had a median of about 96,000 TCRs, with a range from 23,224 to 690,600. V, J and CDR3 annotation of the TCR reads was performed with the Decombinator software suite. Every sample was subsampled to the same number of TCRs (28,000) for the PS versus PT1 abundance plots. Expanded TCRs were defined as absent before sensitization and observed at least eight times at the 2-week time point. Starting from the raw public reads, TCRdb applied fastp trimming at Q25, assembled clones with MiXCR and retained in-frame beta chains. Rows merge per CDR3 protein into single entries with the most common DNA and genes. These V and J calls derive from TCRdb rather than the authors' analysis. The table for this sample lists roughly 380,000 distinct CDR3 sequences; more than 4.5% of them were counted only once. The ten largest clones represent approximately 2.8% of the sample.

The specimen was whole blood, collected in connection with sensitization to the hapten diphenylcyclopropenone (DPC). The sequence derives from a woman aged 45 to 65 with alopecia areata. Some clones in this sample may be carry-over from other donors' samples.

The CDR3 reads as follows: CASSPGTMSYEQYF. The DNA reads TGTGCCAGCAGTCCCGGGACGATGTCCTACGAGCAGTACTTC. The chain links TRBV27 with TRBJ2-7; the D call is tentative, TRBD1 or TRBD2, as each matches 5 bases. V and J are truncated by 5 bases and 1 base respectively, leaving an intervening sequence of 12 bases. Reading the germline V gene (reference sequence) gives CDR1 MNHEY and CDR2 SMNVEV. The CDR3 numbers 14 residues from cysteine through phenylalanine. The only DNA kept is the CDR3, 42 bases in frame from the first base.